At least ten counts were recorded for the clone carrying this T cell receptor beta chain. Its specificity is not known. The sample originates from a study of prognosis after radiotherapy for stage I lung cancer. Study-wide background: Deemed medically inoperable were all patients with non-small cell lung cancer. The study recorded distant metastases in a few patients (median around 7 months) after radiotherapy and no significant progression in fewer than 18.

Multiplex PCR, run in two rounds, amplified TCR beta CDR3 from genomic DNA. Round one of PCR was performed, and it used primers specific to each TRBV and TRBJ gene. Each CDR3 protein gets one entry after TCRdb re-called the multiplex PCR reads with MiXCR. The data contain approximately 10,000 distinct CDR3 sequences, 30% to 40% of them seen just once; the ten biggest clones take up roughly 50%. Study-level points and caveats: Metastatic and non-metastatic patients reportedly diverged in TRBV and TRBJ gene usage. Shannon entropy after stereotactic body radiation therapy was lower in patients who developed distant metastases.

Germline V gives CDR1 MNHNS, CDR2 SASEGT. There are 15 residues in the CDR3. V shed 8 bases and J 4 bases; nucleotides not matched to a gene: 7. The rearrangement uses TRBV6-1 and TRBJ2-1; 11 bases agree with TRBD2. This sample comprised PBMCs, obtained before or after stereotactic body radiation therapy (not recorded which). This TCR came from a donor over 45 with non-small cell lung cancer. The CDR3 reads CASWISGGAYNEQFF. CDR3 DNA sequence: TGTGCCAGCTGGATTAGCGGGGGGGCGTACAATGAGCAGTTCTTC.